This record covers a single T cell receptor beta chain. The data were produced by immunoSEQ multiplex PCR, yet TCRdb's version contains in-frame clones alone and is incomplete. Of roughly 200,000 clones detected, around 80% appear once; the ten largest clones hold roughly 8.6%. The data originate from a study of blood T cell repertoires in COVID-19. The germline gives CDR1 MRHNA, CDR2 SNTAGT. V shed 0 bases and J shed 4 bases, with 12 bases lying between them. The CDR3 loop spans 15 amino acids. This TCR was recovered from a middle-aged man with active or convalescent COVID-19. V is TRBV6-4 and J is TRBJ1-2, with D perhaps TRBD1 (6 bases). The source material was peripheral blood. The CDR3 protein is CASSDSGGAGYGYTF. CDR3 nucleotide sequence: TGTGCCAGCAGTGACTCTGGGGGGGCCGGCTATGGCTACACCTTC.